Below, 6 T cell receptor beta chains from the same sample are listed, as sequenced in a study of neurological immune-mediated disorders. The time point: longitudinal time-point 2. In TCRdb, the 5' RACE reads were re-called with MiXCR into one record per CDR3 protein. The table lists roughly 60,000 distinct CDR3 sequences, more than 7.5% of them singletons. The source material was PBMCs. The receptors shown here come from a man younger than 40 in good health.

The table lists this clonotype with many counts. The chain recombines TRBV20-1 with TRBJ2-7, with TRBD2 matching 14 bases. There are 17 residues in the CDR3. Per germline, CDR1 DFQATT and CDR2 SNEGSKA (reference sequence). The CDR3, as DNA: TGCATTCTGCCGGGACAGGGGACTAGCGGGAGATCCGGCGAGCAGTACTTC. Amino acid sequence: CILPGQGTSGRSGEQYF.

Judged by abundance, this clonotype is medium-sized. This chain links TRBV29-1 with TRBJ2-1, with TRBD1 matching over 8 bases. CDR1 and CDR2 (germline): SQVTM, ANQGSEA. The CDR3 extends over 14 amino acids. Germline trimming cut 4 bases from V and 5 bases from J; bases unmatched to any gene: 7. CDR3 in amino acids: CSVGETGVHNEQFF. The CDR3 bases are TGCAGCGTTGGGGAGACAGGGGTCCACAATGAGCAGTTCTTC.

This clonotype was detected ten times or more. The chain employs TRBV29-1 and TRBJ1-1; the D is unclear. This CDR3 spans 14 amino acids. Trimming removed 7 bases from V and 6 bases from J, with 21 bases in between. CDR1 is SQVTM and CDR2 is ANQGSEA in the germline V gene. CDR3 region: CSAAHQVPGAEAFF. CDR3 sequence (DNA): TGCAGCGCCGCCCATCAGGTCCCTGGGGCTGAAGCTTTCTTT.

This clonotype was counted between two and nine times. CDR3 region: CASSRASGRDYGYTF. The CDR3 DNA reads TGTGCCAGCAGCCGCGCATCGGGACGGGACTATGGCTACACCTTC. This chain links TRBV14 with TRBJ1-2; D possibly corresponds to TRBD1 (5 bases). CDR1 and CDR2 (germline): SGHDN, FVKESK. The CDR3 is 15 residues long. V lost 4 bases and J lost 3, with 15 bases in between.

This clonotype was seen many times. The gene calls are TRBV12-3 or TRBV12-4 and TRBJ2-1; 9 bases fit TRBD2. Trimming cost V 4 bases and J 8 bases; bases outside gene matches: 6. The CDR3 is 14 residues long. The CDR3 DNA is TGTGCCAGCAGTTGGGCGGGAGGGCCCCATGAGCAGTTCTTC. Protein product: CASSWAGGPHEQFF.

This clonotype was seen ten or more times. The chain carries TRBV12-3 or TRBV12-4 and TRBJ2-1; D remains unclear. This CDR3 region has 15 residues. V lost 1 base to trimming and J lost 4 bases, with 11 bases between them. The CDR3 region has the DNA TGTGCCAGCAGTTTAGAGGTGGTCATATACAATGAGCAGTTCTTC. It specifies CASSLEVVIYNEQFF.